Described below is a single T cell receptor beta chain sequence and its context. The target of this receptor is not known. There are no base qualities to consult, and no much larger clone falls within one base. Looking up the germline V gene yields CDR1 SGDLS and CDR2 YYNGEE. V is pared back by 3 bases and J by 6 bases, with 10 bases lying between the germline termini. The CDR3 measures 13 amino acids from cysteine to phenylalanine. Only CDR3 DNA remains: 39 bases, in frame from the first base. The entire amount of isolated RNA was reverse transcribed using the High Capacity cDNA Reverse Transcription Kit, so the sequenced TCRB transcripts were expressed ones. Deep immunoSEQ sequencing was applied to naive, central memory and regulatory T cell samples, giving an average of roughly 3.5 million total reads per sample. Sorted cells were lysed in RLT buffer and RNA was extracted with DNase-treated RNeasy Micro or Mini kits, depending on cell number. To prevent cross-contamination, every cell subset was processed on its own, while patient and healthy donor samples were processed together. Using the immunoSEQ multiplex PCR, TCRB sequences were amplified from cDNA into 87-bp fragments spanning the CDR3 region. Sequencing of the amplicons was done on the Illumina HiSeq platform. On the study's bioinformatics: Synthetic template baselines were used to correct PCR bias computationally, reads within Hamming distance 2 were collapsed, and singletons that could not be merged were discarded. Reads were aligned against IMGT so that V, D and J genes, CDR3 length and insertions or deletions at six rearrangement sites could be assigned. Within each subset, clonotype counts were normalized to the number of sorted cells before true diversity and Gini coefficients were calculated with the tcR R package. The overlap coefficient, calculated on TCRB nucleotide sequences, was used to measure repertoire sharing. Out-of-frame TCRB sequences from naive cells were analyzed as a proxy for the pre-selection repertoire. The immuneACCESS repertoire file appears here via TCRdb, limited to in-frame rearrangements. These files lack a portion of the clones; in checked studies, under half of the deficit traces to unresolved V genes, and the cause of the others is not known. That table gives V, J and clone size, and the DNA gave D and trimming. Across this sample there are 350,000 to 450,000 clones, with about 15% seen only once. 0.019% of the sample comes from the top ten.

This sample was included in a study of beta chain features in type 1 diabetes (dated by TCRdb to about 2018). About the investigation overall: Mean age, gender distribution, total cell number and subset yield were not different between patients and healthy donors. Across all samples, about 110 million sorted cells were examined, and cell number per subset correlated strongly with RNA yield. The study compared the TCRB repertoires of sorted circulating CD4+ T cell subsets in recently diagnosed type 1 diabetes patients with those in matched healthy donors. Regulatory and stem cell-like memory subsets were obtained from only 8 patients and roughly 8 healthy donors, while naive and central memory subsets were obtained from all 28 donors. What the work shows at the level of the full study, not this receptor alone: A moderate but significant shortening of TCRB CDR3 length was observed in type 1 diabetes patients in all four CD4+ subsets. Only small numbers of individuals were included in the HLA sub-analyses, which left unresolved whether HLA type had any influence on TCRB rearrangement. Fewer insertions and more nucleotide deletions at VDJ recombination sites were observed in patients with type 1 diabetes, implying thymic rearrangement abnormalities. Because cDNA was sequenced instead of genomic DNA, highly expressing activated cells could be over-represented, though the groups showed no difference in activation or CD3 levels. Naive, central memory and regulatory TCRB repertoires appeared more similar among patients than among healthy donors. Shorter templates might have been favored by PCR, but patient and control samples were amplified and corrected together, so both groups would have been affected equally by any skew.

From each donor, a single peripheral blood sample of about 100 mL on average was drawn into heparinised tubes. A BD FACSAria II and a panel including CD45RO, CCR7, CD25, CD127, CD95 and CD27 were used to sort naive, central memory, regulatory and stem cell-like memory CD4+ T cells. A purity above 98% was achieved for all sorted populations. PBMCs were isolated immediately by Lymphoprep density gradient centrifugation and stained directly without culture. Samples were stained and sorted in pairs, with one healthy donor and one patient per experiment, so that batch effects were minimized. The clonotype was recovered from a woman between 18 and 29 years old in good health. The sequence joins TRBV9 to TRBJ2-1, with no confidently assigned D gene. The sample taken for sequencing was naive CD4+ T cells from blood. This sample's cell subset or site label indicates: true naive CD4+ T cells. The DNA sequence is as follows: TGTGCCAGCAGCGGAGGTCCATCCAATGAGCAGTTCTTC. It encodes CASSGGPSNEQFF.